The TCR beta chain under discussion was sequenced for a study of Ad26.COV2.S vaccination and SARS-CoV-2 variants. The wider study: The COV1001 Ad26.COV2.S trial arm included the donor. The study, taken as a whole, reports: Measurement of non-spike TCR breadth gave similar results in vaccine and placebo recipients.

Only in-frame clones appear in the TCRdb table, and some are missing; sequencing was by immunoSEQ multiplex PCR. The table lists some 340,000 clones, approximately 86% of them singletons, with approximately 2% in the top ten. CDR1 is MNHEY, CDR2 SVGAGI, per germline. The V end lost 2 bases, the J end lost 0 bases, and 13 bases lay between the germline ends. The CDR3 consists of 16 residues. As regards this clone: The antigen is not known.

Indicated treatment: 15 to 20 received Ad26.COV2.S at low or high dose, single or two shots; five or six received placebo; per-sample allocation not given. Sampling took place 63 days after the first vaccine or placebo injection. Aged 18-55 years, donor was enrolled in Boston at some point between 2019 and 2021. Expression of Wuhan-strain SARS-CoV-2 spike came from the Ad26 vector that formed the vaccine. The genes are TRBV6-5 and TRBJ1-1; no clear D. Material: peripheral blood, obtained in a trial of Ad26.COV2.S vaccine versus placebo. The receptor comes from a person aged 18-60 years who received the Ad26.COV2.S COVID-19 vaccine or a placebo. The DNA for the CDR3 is TGTGCCAGCAGTTACCAAGGGAAAACAATGAACACTGAAGCTTTCTTT. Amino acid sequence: CASSYQGKTMNTEAFF.